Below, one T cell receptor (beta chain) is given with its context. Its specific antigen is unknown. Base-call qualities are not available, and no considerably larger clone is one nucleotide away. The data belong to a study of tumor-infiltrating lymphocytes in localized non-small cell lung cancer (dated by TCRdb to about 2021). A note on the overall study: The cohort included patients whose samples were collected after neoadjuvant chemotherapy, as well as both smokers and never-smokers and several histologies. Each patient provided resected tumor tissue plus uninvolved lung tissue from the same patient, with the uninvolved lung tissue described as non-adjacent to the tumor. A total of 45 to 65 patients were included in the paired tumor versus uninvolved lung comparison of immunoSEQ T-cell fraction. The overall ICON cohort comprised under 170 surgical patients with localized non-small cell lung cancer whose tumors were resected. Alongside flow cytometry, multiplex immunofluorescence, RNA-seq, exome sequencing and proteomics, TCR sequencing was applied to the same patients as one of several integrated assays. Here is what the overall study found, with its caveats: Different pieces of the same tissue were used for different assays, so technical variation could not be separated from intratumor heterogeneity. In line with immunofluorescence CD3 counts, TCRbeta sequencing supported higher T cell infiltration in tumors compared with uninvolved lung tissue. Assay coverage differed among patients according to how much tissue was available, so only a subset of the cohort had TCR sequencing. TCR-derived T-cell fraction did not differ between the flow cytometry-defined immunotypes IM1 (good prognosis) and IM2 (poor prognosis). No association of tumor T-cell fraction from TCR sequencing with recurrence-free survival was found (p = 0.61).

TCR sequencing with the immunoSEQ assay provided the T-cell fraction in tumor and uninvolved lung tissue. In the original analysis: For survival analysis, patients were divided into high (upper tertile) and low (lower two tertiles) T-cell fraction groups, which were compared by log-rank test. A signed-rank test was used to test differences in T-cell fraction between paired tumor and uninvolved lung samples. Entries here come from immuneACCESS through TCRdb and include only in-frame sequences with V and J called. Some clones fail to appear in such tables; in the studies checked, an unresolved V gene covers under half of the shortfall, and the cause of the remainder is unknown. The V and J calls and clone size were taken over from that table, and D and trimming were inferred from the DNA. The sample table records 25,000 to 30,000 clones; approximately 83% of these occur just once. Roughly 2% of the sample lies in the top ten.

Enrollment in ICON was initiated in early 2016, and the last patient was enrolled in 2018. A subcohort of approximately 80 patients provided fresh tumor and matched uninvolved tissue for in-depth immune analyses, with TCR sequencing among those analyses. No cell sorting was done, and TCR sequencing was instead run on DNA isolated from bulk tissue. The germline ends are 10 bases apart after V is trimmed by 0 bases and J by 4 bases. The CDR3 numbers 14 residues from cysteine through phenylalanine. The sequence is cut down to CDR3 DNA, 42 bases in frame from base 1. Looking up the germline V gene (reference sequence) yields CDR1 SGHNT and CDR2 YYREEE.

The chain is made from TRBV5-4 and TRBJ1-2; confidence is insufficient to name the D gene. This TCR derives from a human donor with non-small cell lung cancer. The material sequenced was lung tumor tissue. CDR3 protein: CASSLVGQSYGYTF. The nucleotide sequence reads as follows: TGTGCCAGCAGCTTGGTAGGCCAGAGCTATGGCTACACCTTC.